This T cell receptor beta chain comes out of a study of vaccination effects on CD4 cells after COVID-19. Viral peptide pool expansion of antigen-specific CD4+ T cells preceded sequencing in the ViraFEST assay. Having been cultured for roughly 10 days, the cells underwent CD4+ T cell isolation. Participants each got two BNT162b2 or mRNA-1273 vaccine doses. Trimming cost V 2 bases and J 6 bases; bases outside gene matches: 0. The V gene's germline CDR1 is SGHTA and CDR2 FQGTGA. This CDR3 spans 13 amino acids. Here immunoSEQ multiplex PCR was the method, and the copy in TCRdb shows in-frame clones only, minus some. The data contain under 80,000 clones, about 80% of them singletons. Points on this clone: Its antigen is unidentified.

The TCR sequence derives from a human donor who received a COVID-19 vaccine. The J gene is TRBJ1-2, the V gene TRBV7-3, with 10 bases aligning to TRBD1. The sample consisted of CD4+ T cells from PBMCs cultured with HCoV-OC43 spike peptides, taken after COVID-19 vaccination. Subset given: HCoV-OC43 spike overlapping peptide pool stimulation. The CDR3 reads CASSLGQGDGYTF. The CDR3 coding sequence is TGTGCCAGCAGCTTAGGACAGGGGGATGGCTACACCTTC.